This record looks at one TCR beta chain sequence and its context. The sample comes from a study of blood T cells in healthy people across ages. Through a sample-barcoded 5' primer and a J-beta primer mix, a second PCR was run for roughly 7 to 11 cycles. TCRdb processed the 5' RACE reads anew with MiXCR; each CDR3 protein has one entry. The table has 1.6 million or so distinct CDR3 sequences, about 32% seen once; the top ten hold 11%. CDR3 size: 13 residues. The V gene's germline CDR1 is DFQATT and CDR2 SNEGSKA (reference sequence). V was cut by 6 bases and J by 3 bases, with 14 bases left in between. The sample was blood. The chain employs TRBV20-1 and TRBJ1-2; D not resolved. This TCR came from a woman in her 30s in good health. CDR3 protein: CSALEASDYGYTF. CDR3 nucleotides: TGCAGTGCCCTAGAGGCGTCAGACTATGGCTACACCTTC.